This T cell receptor (beta chain) was obtained from a study of T cells in Graves' hyperthyroidism and ophthalmopathy. V gave up 4 bases and J gave up 2 bases, with 20 bases separating them. The CDR3 has 17 amino acids. Germline-derived CDR1 and CDR2 are DFQATT and SNEGSKA (reference sequence). There were TCR beta CDR3 regions amplified from RNA transcripts. Primed by the HTBI set, a first-round RT-PCR was run on the TCR CDR3. In TCRdb, the multiplex PCR reads were re-called with MiXCR into one record per CDR3 protein. Among about 59,000 distinct CDR3 sequences listed, about 50% were seen once. The TCR was taken from a woman aged 55-75 years with Graves' ophthalmopathy. The V call is TRBV20-1, the J call TRBJ1-4, with D perhaps TRBD1 (6 bases). Source material: blood. The CDR3 sequence is CSAMHRVSFATNEKLFF. CDR3 in DNA: TGCAGTGCTATGCACAGGGTTTCTTTTGCTACTAATGAAAAACTGTTTTTT.